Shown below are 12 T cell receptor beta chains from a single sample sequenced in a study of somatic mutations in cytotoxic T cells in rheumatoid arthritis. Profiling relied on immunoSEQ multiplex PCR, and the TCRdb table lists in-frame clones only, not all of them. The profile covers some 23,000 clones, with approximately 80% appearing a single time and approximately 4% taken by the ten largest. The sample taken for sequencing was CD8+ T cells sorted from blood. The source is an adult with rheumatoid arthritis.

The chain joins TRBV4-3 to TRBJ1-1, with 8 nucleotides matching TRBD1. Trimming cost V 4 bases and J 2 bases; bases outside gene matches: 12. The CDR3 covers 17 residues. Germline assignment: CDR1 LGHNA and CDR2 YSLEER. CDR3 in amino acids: CASSRRPMGQENTEAFF. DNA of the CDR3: TGCGCCAGCAGCCGGCGACCGATGGGACAGGAAAACACTGAAGCTTTCTTT.

In nucleotides, the CDR3 is TGCAGCGTGAGGGATCTCTATGGCTACACCTTC. Its translation is CSVRDLYGYTF. The V gene is TRBV29-1, the J gene TRBJ1-2; D is unclear. V lost 6 bases, J lost 4 bases, and 9 bases lay in between. The germline gives CDR1 SQVTM, CDR2 ANQGSEA. This CDR3 is built from 11 residues.

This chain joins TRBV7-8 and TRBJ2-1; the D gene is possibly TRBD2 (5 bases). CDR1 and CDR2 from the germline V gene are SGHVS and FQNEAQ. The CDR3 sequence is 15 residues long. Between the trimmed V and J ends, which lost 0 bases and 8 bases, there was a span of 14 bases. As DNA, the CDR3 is TGTGCCAGCAGCTTAGCGATAGGGAGAAGGGATGAGCAGTTCTTC. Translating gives CASSLAIGRRDEQFF.

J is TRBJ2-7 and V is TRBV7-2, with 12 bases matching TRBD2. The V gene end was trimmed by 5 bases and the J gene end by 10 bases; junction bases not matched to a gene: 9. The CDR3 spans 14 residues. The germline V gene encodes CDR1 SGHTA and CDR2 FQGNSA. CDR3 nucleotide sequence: TGTGCCAGCAGCGCTCGGACTAGCGGGGCCCTCCAGTACTTC. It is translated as CASSARTSGALQYF. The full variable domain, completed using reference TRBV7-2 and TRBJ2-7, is GAGVSQSPSNKVTEKGKDVELRCDPISGHTALYWYRQSLGQGLEFLIYFQGNSAPDKSGLPSDRFSAERTGGSVSTLTIQRTQQEDSAVYLCASSARTSGALQYFGPGTRLTVT.

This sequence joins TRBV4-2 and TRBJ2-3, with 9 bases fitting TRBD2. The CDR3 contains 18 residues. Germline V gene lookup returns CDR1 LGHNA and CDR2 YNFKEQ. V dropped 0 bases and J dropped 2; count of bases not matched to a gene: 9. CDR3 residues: CASSQEPASGDFTDTQYF. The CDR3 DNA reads TGTGCCAGCAGCCAAGAACCCGCTAGCGGGGATTTCACAGATACGCAGTATTTT.

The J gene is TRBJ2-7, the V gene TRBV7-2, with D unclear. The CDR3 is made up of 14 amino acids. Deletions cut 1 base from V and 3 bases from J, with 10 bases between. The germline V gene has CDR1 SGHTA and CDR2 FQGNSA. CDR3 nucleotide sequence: TGTGCCAGCAGCTTAGGTAACCTTGGCTACGAGCAGTACTTC. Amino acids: CASSLGNLGYEQYF.

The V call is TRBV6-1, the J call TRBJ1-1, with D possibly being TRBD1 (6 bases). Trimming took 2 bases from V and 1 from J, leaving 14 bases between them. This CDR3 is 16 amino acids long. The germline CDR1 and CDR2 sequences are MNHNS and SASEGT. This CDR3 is CASSEPHRTENTEAFF. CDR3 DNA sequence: TGTGCCAGCAGTGAACCGCACCGGACAGAGAACACTGAAGCTTTCTTT.

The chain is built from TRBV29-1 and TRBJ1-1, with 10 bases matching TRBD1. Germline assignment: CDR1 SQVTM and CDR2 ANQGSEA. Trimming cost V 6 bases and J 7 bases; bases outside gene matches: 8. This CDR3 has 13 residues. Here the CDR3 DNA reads TGCAGCGTCCTGACAGGGGGCCTTGATGAAGCTTTCTTT. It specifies CSVLTGGLDEAFF.

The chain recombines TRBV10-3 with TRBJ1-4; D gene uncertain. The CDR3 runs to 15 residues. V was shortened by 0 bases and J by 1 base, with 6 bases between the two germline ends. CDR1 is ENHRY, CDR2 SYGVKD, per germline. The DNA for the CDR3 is TGTGCCATCAGTGAGTCGCGTCAAACTAATGAAAAACTGTTTTTT. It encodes CAISESRQTNEKLFF.

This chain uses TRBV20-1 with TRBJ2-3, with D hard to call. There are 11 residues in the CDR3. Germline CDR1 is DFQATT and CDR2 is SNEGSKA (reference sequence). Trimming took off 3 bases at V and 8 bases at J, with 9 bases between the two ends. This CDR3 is CSARFAITQYF. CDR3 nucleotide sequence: TGCAGTGCTAGGTTCGCTATTACGCAGTATTTT.

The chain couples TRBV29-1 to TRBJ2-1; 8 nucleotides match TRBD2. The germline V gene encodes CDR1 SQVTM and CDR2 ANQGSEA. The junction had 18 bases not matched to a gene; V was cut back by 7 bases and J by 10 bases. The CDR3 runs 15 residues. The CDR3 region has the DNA TGCAGCGCCGACCCGGGAGGGGGGGGACCGGAGGAGCAGTTCTTC. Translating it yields CSADPGGGGPEEQFF.

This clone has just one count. Here the CDR3 reads CASRAFRDRDPEAFF. Written as DNA, the CDR3 is TGTGCCAGCAGAGCCTTCCGGGACAGGGACCCTGAAGCTTTCTTT. The chain combines TRBV6-5 with TRBJ1-1; the match to TRBD1 covers 9 bases. The germline gives CDR1 MNHEY, CDR2 SVGAGI. The CDR3 is made up of 15 amino acids. J lost 6 bases, V lost 6 bases, and 11 bases had no gene match.